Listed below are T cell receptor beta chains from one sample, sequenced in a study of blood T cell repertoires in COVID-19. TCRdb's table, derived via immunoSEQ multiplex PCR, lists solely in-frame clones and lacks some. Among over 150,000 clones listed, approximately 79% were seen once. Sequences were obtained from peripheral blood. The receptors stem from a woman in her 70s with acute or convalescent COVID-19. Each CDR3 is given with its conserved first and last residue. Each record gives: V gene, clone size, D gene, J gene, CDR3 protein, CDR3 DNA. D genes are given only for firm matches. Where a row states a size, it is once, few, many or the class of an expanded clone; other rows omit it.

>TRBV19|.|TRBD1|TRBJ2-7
CASSPPGGPYEQYF
TGTGCCAGTAGCCCCCCAGGGGGTCCCTACGAGCAGTACTTC
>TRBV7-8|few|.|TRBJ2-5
CASSYGILETQYF
TGTGCCAGCAGCTACGGGATTTTAGAGACCCAGTACTTC
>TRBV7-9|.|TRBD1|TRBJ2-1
CASSLAPGGHNEQFF
TGTGCCAGCAGCTTAGCGCCAGGGGGACACAATGAGCAGTTCTTC
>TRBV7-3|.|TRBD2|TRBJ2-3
CASRRGSGGSTDTQYF
TGTGCCAGCAGGCGGGGCAGCGGGGGAAGCACAGATACGCAGTATTTT
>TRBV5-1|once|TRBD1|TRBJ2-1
CASSRTGGNNEQFF
TGCGCCAGCAGTCGGACAGGAGGAAACAATGAGCAGTTCTTC
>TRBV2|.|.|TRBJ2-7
CASSEKWERSYEQYF
TGTGCCAGCAGTGAAAAGTGGGAGCGGTCCTACGAGCAGTACTTC
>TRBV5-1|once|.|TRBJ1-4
CASSLEGAGTNEKLFF
TGCGCCAGCAGCTTGGAAGGGGCTGGGACTAATGAAAAACTGTTTTTT
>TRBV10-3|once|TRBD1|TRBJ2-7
CATRDRAYEQYF
TGTGCCACCCGGGACAGAGCCTACGAGCAGTACTTC
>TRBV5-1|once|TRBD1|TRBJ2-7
CASSLGPSSGGNEQYF
TGCGCCAGCAGCTTGGGACCAAGCTCAGGGGGCAACGAGCAGTACTTC
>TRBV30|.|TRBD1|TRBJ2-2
CAWSAGTAELFF
TGTGCCTGGAGTGCAGGGACAGCGGAGCTGTTTTTT
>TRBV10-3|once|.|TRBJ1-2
CAISGGYGVGYGYTF
TGTGCCATCAGTGGGGGTTACGGGGTGGGCTATGGCTACACCTTC
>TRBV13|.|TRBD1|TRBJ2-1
CASSSEIRDRESNEQFF
TGTGCCAGCAGCTCCGAAATTCGGGACAGGGAGTCCAATGAGCAGTTCTTC
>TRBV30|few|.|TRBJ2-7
CAWSLGGARVREQYF
TGTGCCTGGAGCCTAGGGGGGGCCCGGGTGCGCGAGCAGTACTTC
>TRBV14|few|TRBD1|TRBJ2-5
CASSQPRDRGYQETQYF
TGTGCCAGCAGCCAACCACGGGACAGGGGGTACCAAGAGACCCAGTACTTC
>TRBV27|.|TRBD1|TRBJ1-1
CASSFGTGGSGTEAFF
TGTGCCAGCAGTTTTGGGACAGGGGGGTCGGGAACTGAAGCTTTCTTT
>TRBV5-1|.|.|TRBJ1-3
CASSDTGMTGNTIYF
TGCGCCAGCAGCGATACCGGGATGACTGGAAACACCATATATTTT
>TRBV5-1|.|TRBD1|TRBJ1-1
CASSLGGTGGEAFF
TGCGCCAGCAGCTTGGGCGGAACAGGGGGTGAAGCTTTCTTT
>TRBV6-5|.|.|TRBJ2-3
CASSLDPSYYDTQYF
TGTGCCAGCAGCCTTGACCCGTCGTACTACGATACGCAGTATTTT
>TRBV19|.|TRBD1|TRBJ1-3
CATQGSGGPRNTIYF
TGTGCCACTCAGGGGTCAGGGGGGCCCCGGAACACCATATATTTT
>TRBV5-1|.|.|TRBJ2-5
CASSLVLVGQETQYF
TGCGCCAGCAGCTTGGTGTTGGTCGGCCAAGAGACCCAGTACTTC
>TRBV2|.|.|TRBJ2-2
CASARDRNTGELFF
TGTGCCAGCGCCCGGGATCGGAACACCGGGGAGCTGTTTTTT
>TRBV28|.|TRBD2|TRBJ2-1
CASTSGSPTYNEQFF
TGTGCCAGCACTAGCGGGAGCCCTACCTACAATGAGCAGTTCTTC
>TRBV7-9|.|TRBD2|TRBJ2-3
CASLSGSSKDTQYF
TGTGCCAGCCTGAGCGGGAGTAGTAAAGATACGCAGTATTTT
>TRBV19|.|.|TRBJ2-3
CASSKAGDTQYF
TGTGCCAGTAGTAAAGCAGGAGATACGCAGTATTTT
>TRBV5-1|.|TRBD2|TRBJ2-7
CASSPSGERLEQYF
TGCGCCAGCAGCCCTAGCGGAGAGAGGCTCGAGCAGTACTTC
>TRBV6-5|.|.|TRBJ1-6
CASLSSYNSPLHF
TGTGCCAGCCTGAGCTCCTATAATTCACCCCTCCACTTT
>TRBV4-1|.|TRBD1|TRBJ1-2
CASSQSVWQGASANYGYTF
TGCGCCAGCAGCCAATCTGTGTGGCAGGGGGCGTCGGCTAACTATGGCTACACCTTC
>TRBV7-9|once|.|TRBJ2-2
CASRARGPGANTGELFF
TGTGCCAGCAGGGCTAGGGGCCCGGGGGCGAACACCGGGGAGCTGTTTTTT
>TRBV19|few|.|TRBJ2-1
CASSSGLLYNEQFF
TGTGCCAGTAGTTCCGGACTACTCTACAATGAGCAGTTCTTC
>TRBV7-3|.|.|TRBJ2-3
CASSSRGDTQYF
TGTGCCAGCAGCTCCCGGGGTGATACGCAGTATTTT
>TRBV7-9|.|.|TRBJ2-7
CASSLVRLASSYEQYF
TGTGCCAGCAGCTTAGTACGGCTAGCGAGCTCCTACGAGCAGTACTTC
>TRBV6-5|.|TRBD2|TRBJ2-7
CASSYERLAGGYEQYF
TGTGCCAGCAGTTACGAAAGACTAGCGGGGGGTTACGAGCAGTACTTC
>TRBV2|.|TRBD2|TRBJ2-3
CASSEAGVGTDTQYF
TGTGCCAGCAGTGAGGCGGGAGTGGGCACAGATACGCAGTATTTT
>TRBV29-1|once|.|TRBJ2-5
CSVEGLPQETQYF
TGCAGCGTCGAAGGGCTCCCGCAAGAGACCCAGTACTTC
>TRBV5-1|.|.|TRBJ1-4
CASCNAGERNEKLFF
TGCGCCAGCTGCAACGCAGGGGAGCGGAATGAAAAACTGTTTTTT
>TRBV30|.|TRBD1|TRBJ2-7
CAWSAGGEQYF
TGTGCCTGGAGTGCAGGGGGCGAGCAGTACTTC
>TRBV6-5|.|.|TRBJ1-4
CASNGRGDEKLFF
TGTGCCAGCAACGGCAGGGGAGACGAAAAACTGTTTTTT
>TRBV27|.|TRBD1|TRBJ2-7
CASSLSTPWTGVVYEQYF
TGTGCCAGCAGTTTATCGACCCCTTGGACAGGGGTCGTCTACGAGCAGTACTTC
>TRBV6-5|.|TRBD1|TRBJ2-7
CASRATGTYEQYF
TGTGCCAGCAGGGCGACAGGGACCTACGAGCAGTACTTC
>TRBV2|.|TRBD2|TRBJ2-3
CASNLLAGGTDTQYF
TGTGCCAGCAACCTACTAGCGGGAGGCACAGATACGCAGTATTTT
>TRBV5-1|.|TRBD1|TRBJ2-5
CASSFPQGSGETQYF
TGCGCCAGCAGCTTCCCACAGGGGTCAGGGGAGACCCAGTACTTC